The 10 T cell receptor beta chains below all came from one sample that was sequenced in a study of cytomegalovirus exposure and HLA in healthy donors. Sequenced by immunoSEQ multiplex PCR; TCRdb stores in-frame clones only, minus some. This sample has more than 85,000 clones; 89% occur once, and the top ten carry around 2%. The material sequenced was PBMCs. The receptors come from a woman aged 18-29 years in good health and CMV-seronegative.

The chain carries TRBV27 and TRBJ2-5, with 12 positions matching TRBD2. Germline V gene lookup returns CDR1 MNHEY and CDR2 SMNVEV (reference sequence). The CDR3 runs 17 residues. After removal of 6 bases from V and 4 bases from J, the junction contained 12 bases not matched to a gene. The CDR3 coding sequence is TGTGCCAGCAGCCCTAGCGGGGGGGCAGGTTTGGGAGAGACCCAGTACTTC. It translates to CASSPSGGAGLGETQYF.

This clone was observed a handful of times. The V call is TRBV27, the J call TRBJ1-5; 7 bases line up with TRBD1. The CDR3 spans 16 residues. The V gene end was trimmed by 5 bases and the J gene end by 0 bases; junction bases not matched to a gene: 7. Germline V lookup: CDR1 MNHEY, CDR2 SMNVEV (reference sequence). DNA for the CDR3: TGTGCCAGCAGTCGAGGGGGACAGTATAGCAATCAGCCCCAGCATTTT. It specifies CASSRGGQYSNQPQHF.

This clone has only a few counts. The chain is built from TRBV4-1 and TRBJ2-7; D perhaps matches TRBD1 (6 bases). The CDR3 contains 14 residues. CDR1 and CDR2 (germline): MGHRA, YSYEKL. V was shortened by 1 base and J by 3 bases, with 10 bases between the two germline ends. The CDR3 here is CASSQAGVRYEQYF. In DNA form, the CDR3 reads TGCGCCAGCAGCCAAGCAGGGGTTCGCTACGAGCAGTACTTC.

The gene calls are TRBV27 and TRBJ2-3, with 11 bases aligning to TRBD2. This CDR3 has 17 residues. Germline V gene lookup returns CDR1 MNHEY and CDR2 SMNVEV (reference sequence). V was pared by 5 bases and J by 6 bases, with 13 bases of the junction left unmatched. Written as DNA, the CDR3 is TGTGCCAGCAGTACCTCGACTAGCGGGATACGATGGGATACGCAGTATTTT. This sequence encodes CASSTSTSGIRWDTQYF.

The chain recombines TRBV5-1 with TRBJ2-7, with D perhaps TRBD1 (6 bases). Germline V gene lookup returns CDR1 SGHRS and CDR2 YFSETQ. The CDR3 totals 15 residues. V was cut by 3 bases and J by 7 bases, with 20 bases left in between. CDR3 region: CASSSDPRGTGEQYF. DNA of the CDR3: TGCGCCAGCAGCTCAGACCCCAGGGGAACGGGGGAGCAGTACTTC.

The rearrangement uses TRBV12-2 and TRBJ2-7; TRBD1, as called in the table, went unchecked against the DNA. TRBV12-2 is listed as a pseudogene. CDR3 length equals 15 residues. The CDR3: CASRSVGDRFYEQYF. For the CDR3, the DNA is TGTGCAAGTCGCTCAGTGGGGGACAGATTCTACGAGCAGTACTTC.

This chain uses TRBV28 with TRBJ2-7; TRBD1 is a possible D gene (6 bases). The germline gives CDR1 MDHEN, CDR2 SYDVKM. The V end lost 5 bases, the J end lost 1 base, and 12 bases lay between the germline ends. This CDR3 has 14 amino acids. Here the CDR3 reads CASSHQGRSYEQYF. Written as DNA, the CDR3 is TGTGCCAGCAGTCACCAGGGGCGATCCTACGAGCAGTACTTC.

J is TRBJ2-5 and V is TRBV4-1; a weak D match, TRBD1 (6 bases). The CDR3 runs 14 residues. Germline assignment: CDR1 MGHRA and CDR2 YSYEKL. Trimming took 2 bases from V and 4 from J, leaving 11 bases between them. The DNA of the CDR3 is TGCGCCAGCAGCCAACCAGGGGTTCGAGAGACCCAGTACTTC. This sequence encodes CASSQPGVRETQYF.

The V gene is TRBV18, the J gene TRBJ1-5, with D tentatively TRBD1 (6 bases). The V end lost 2 bases, the J end lost 5 bases, and 13 bases lay between the germline ends. The germline CDR1 and CDR2 sequences are KGHSH and LQKENI. The CDR3 spans 15 residues. The CDR3, as DNA: TGTGCCAGCTCACCAGGGACAAGTCGGGATCAGCCCCAGCATTTT. It codes for CASSPGTSRDQPQHF.

The CDR3 region has the DNA TGCAGCGTTCTCCAGGGAAGTAGGGGTTCTGGAAACACCATATATTTT. Protein: CSVLQGSRGSGNTIYF. The gene calls are TRBV29-1 and TRBJ1-3; TRBD1 might be the D (5 bases). V lost 5 bases and J 1 base, leaving 18 bases between the germline ends. The CDR3 runs to 16 residues. The germline V gene has CDR1 SQVTM and CDR2 ANQGSEA. Complete variable domain (other parts from reference TRBV29-1 and TRBJ1-3): SAVISQKPSRDICQRGTSLTIQCQVDSQVTMMFWYRQQPGQSLTLIATANQGSEATYESGFVIDKFPISRPNLTFSTLTVSNMSPEDSSIYLCSVLQGSRGSGNTIYFGEGSWLTVV.